This T cell receptor (beta chain) appears in the sequencing data of a study of OX40 agonist ivuxolimab in advanced cancers. Study context: With a range of about 20 to 79, age averaged approximately 64 years, and about 82% were male. General observations from the study: In general, CD8+ T cells held more expanded clones than CD4+ did, on average. By week 6 at 0.1 to 3.0 mg/kg, blood CD4+ and CD8+ T cells had expanded clonally.

A few counts support this clone. Its cognate antigen is unknown. Other nucleotide sequences from this sample produce the same CDR3. CDR3 length equals 13 residues. With V trimmed by 0 bases and J by 7 bases, 2 bases remained unmatched. CDR1 and CDR2 from the germline V gene are GTSNPN and SVGIG (reference sequence). This table comes from immunoSEQ multiplex PCR, and its TCRdb copy is limited to in-frame clones, with some not included. The table has 65,000 to 100,000 clones, 80% to 95% seen once; the top ten hold approximately 7%. Sample: CD4+ or CD8+ T cells sorted from blood, taken in a trial of the OX40 agonist ivuxolimab. The receptor was derived from an adult with an advanced solid tumor such as melanoma, head and neck, liver or kidney cancer. The chain carries TRBV30 and TRBJ1-5; 8 bases line up with TRBD1. The CDR3 bases are TGTGCCTGGAGTGTACAGGGGGGGCAGCCCCAGCATTTT. It translates to CAWSVQGGQPQHF.